Listed here are 11 T cell receptor beta chains from one sample, sequenced in a study of T cells in localized non-small cell lung cancer. The data were produced by immunoSEQ multiplex PCR, yet TCRdb's version contains in-frame clones alone and is incomplete. The sample lists around 3,600 clones; roughly 24% were seen once. The input for sequencing was lung tumor tissue, taken before any cancer treatment. The receptors here all came from a man aged 40 to 69 with stage II squamous cell lung carcinoma.

The chain has TRBV19 and TRBJ2-6; no reliable D call. This CDR3 has 14 amino acids. Trimming stripped 5 bases from V and 5 bases from J, with 10 bases between. Germline lookup yields CDR1 LNHDA and CDR2 SQIVND (reference sequence). The CDR3 region has the DNA TGTGCCAGTAGTCCTCAGAGTAGGGCCAACGTCCTGACTTTC. Its protein product is CASSPQSRANVLTF.

The chain combines TRBV15 with TRBJ2-7; 12 nucleotides match TRBD2. The germline gives CDR1 LNHNV, CDR2 YYDKDF (reference sequence). J lost 5 bases, V lost 3 bases, and 5 bases had no gene match. CDR3 length: 15 residues. The CDR3 region is CATSRYLAGGDEQYF. CDR3 coding DNA: TGTGCCACCAGCAGGTACCTAGCGGGAGGGGACGAGCAGTACTTC.

The V call is TRBV7-5, the J call TRBJ2-5; TRBD1, the table's D call, lacks a check against the DNA. TRBV7-5 is a listed pseudogene. The CDR3 is 14 amino acids. CDR3 protein: CASLTGVTQETQYF. The CDR3 DNA sequence: TGTGCCAGCCTGACAGGGGTTACACAAGAGACCCAGTACTTC.

The chain recombines TRBV19 with TRBJ1-5, with D uncertain. The V gene's germline CDR1 is LNHDA and CDR2 SQIVND (reference sequence). The V gene lost 7 bases and the J gene lost 9 bases, with 13 bases spanning the gap. This CDR3 has 12 residues. The chain's CDR3 is CASKAPGWPQHF. The CDR3 bases are TGTGCCAGTAAGGCCCCAGGTTGGCCCCAGCATTTT.

The chain combines TRBV5-1 with TRBJ2-5; 11 bases are shared with TRBD2. The germline V gene encodes CDR1 SGHRS and CDR2 YFSETQ. V lost 4 bases to trimming and J lost 0 bases; unmatched junction nucleotides: 5. This CDR3 has 16 residues. The CDR3 region is CASSPGLAAYQETQYF. The CDR3 nucleotides read TGCGCCAGCAGCCCGGGACTAGCGGCGTACCAAGAGACCCAGTACTTC.

The chain joins TRBV11-3 to TRBJ2-3; 9 nucleotides match TRBD1. Germline CDR1 and CDR2: SGHNT and YENEEA. This CDR3 is built from 15 residues. After removal of 4 bases from V and 12 bases from J, the junction contained 14 bases not matched to a gene. The CDR3 loop reads CASSSRDRVLISQYF. CDR3 coding DNA: TGTGCCAGCAGCTCCCGGGACAGGGTCCTCATTTCCCAGTATTTT.

This clone was recorded a few times. V gene TRBV28 combines with J gene TRBJ2-5, with a weak D call TRBD2 (7 bases). Germline loops: CDR1 MDHEN, CDR2 SYDVKM. The ends were cut back, 10 bases at V and 5 bases at J, with 17 bases in the middle. The CDR3 loop spans 13 amino acids. This CDR3 is CATLGGAGETQYF. DNA of the CDR3: TGTGCCACCCTAGGGGGGGCCGGTGAGACCCAGTACTTC.

This clone was seen only a few times. The gene calls are TRBV11-3 and TRBJ1-6; D remains unclear. CDR3 length equals 14 residues. Trimming stripped 2 bases from V and 8 bases from J, with 10 bases between. Germline V gene sequence: CDR1 SGHNT, CDR2 YENEEA. In DNA form, the CDR3 reads TGTGCCAGCAGCTTAAGAGTAGACCATTCACCCCTCCACTTT. Protein sequence: CASSLRVDHSPLHF. Together with reference TRBV11-3 and TRBJ1-6, the CDR3 gives the full variable domain: EAGVVQSPRYKIIEKKQPVAFWCNPISGHNTLYWYLQNLGQGPELLIRYENEEAVDDSQLPKDRFSAERLKGVDSTLKIQPAELGDSAVYLCASSLRVDHSPLHFGNGTRLTVT.

This clone rates as medium-sized. The rearrangement links TRBV11-3 to TRBJ2-7, with TRBD2 identical over 12 bases. V dropped 5 bases and J dropped 2; count of bases not matched to a gene: 7. The CDR3 runs 16 residues. Germline V gene lookup returns CDR1 SGHNT and CDR2 YENEEA. The CDR3 sequence: CASSNRLAGAAYEQYF. Here the CDR3 DNA reads TGTGCCAGCAGCAACAGACTAGCGGGGGCCGCCTACGAGCAGTACTTC.

By share of the sample, this clone is medium-sized. V gene TRBV9 combines with J gene TRBJ2-3; TRBD1 matches 9 bases. Unmatched junction bases numbered 7, after V lost 6 bases and J lost 2 bases. The CDR3 consists of 15 residues. Per germline, CDR1 SGDLS and CDR2 YYNGEE. CDR3: CASTGTGTNTDTQYF. The CDR3 bases are TGTGCCAGCACCGGGACAGGGACAAACACAGATACGCAGTATTTT.

The rearrangement links TRBV30 to TRBJ2-7; D ambiguous. V dropped 3 bases and J dropped 3 bases, with 6 bases sitting between them. This CDR3 is 11 amino acids long. Germline V gene data show CDR1 as GTSNPN and CDR2 as SVGIG (reference sequence). The DNA for the CDR3 is TGTGCCTGGAGAGGATACTACGAGCAGTACTTC. Amino acid sequence: CAWRGYYEQYF.